This T cell receptor beta chain was profiled in a study of control samples from healthy donors and cancer patients. Looked up from germline, CDR1 is MRHNA and CDR2 is SNTAGT. The V segment lost 6 bases and the J segment 5 bases; nucleotides outside the gene matches: 14. The CDR3 contains 18 residues. Repertoires were generated with immunoSEQ multiplex PCR, while TCRdb's copy carries only in-frame clones and drops some. Here the sample spans around 170,000 clones, approximately 94% being singletons. The receptor was derived from a man aged 30-40 years in good health. The source material was blood. The rearrangement uses TRBV6-4 and TRBJ2-1, with 12 bases fitting TRBD2. The CDR3 loop is CASRSLAGGLSGNNEQFF. In DNA form, the CDR3 reads TGTGCCAGCAGATCGCTAGCGGGGGGGCTTTCGGGGAACAATGAGCAGTTCTTC.